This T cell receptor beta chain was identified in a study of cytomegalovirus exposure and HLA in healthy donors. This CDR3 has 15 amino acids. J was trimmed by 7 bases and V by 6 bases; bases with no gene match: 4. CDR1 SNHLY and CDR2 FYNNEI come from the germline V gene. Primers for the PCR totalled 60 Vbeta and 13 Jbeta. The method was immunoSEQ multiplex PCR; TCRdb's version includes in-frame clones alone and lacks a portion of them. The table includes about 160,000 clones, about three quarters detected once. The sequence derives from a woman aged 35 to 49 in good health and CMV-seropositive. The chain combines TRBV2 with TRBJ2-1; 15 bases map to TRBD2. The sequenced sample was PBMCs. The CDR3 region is CASSGTSGGRNEQFF. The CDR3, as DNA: TGTGCCAGCAGCGGGACTAGCGGGGGGAGAAATGAGCAGTTCTTC.